These 14 T cell receptor beta chains share one sample of origin, sequenced in a study of cytomegalovirus exposure and HLA in healthy donors. The protocol was immunoSEQ multiplex PCR, while the TCRdb copy is restricted to in-frame clones and leaves out a portion. The sample shows about 360,000 clones, roughly 85% of them seen only once. Sample: PBMCs. These receptors were taken from a young woman in good health and CMV-seronegative.

V usage is TRBV4-1 and J usage is TRBJ2-7; D call uncertain. The CDR3 covers 14 residues. The V gene's germline CDR1 is MGHRA and CDR2 YSYEKL. V gave up 7 bases and J gave up 3 bases, with 16 bases separating them. In DNA, the CDR3 is TGCGCCAGCACCTTTAAGTTAGGAGACTACGAGCAGTACTTC. Protein: CASTFKLGDYEQYF.

DNA of the CDR3: TGTGCCAGCACCCCTCGTGTTCGCGGAGATACGCAGTATTTT. It encodes CASTPRVRGDTQYF. The rearrangement joins TRBV27 to TRBJ2-3, with D unclear. There are 14 residues in the CDR3. V was cut by 7 bases and J by 5 bases, with 16 bases left in between. In germline, CDR1 is MNHEY, CDR2 SMNVEV (reference sequence).

The J gene is TRBJ2-3, the V gene TRBV4-1; 7 nucleotides align to TRBD2. This CDR3 is built from 14 residues. J was trimmed by 3 bases and V by 1 base; bases with no gene match: 1. Looked up from germline, CDR1 is MGHRA and CDR2 is YSYEKL. CDR3 nucleotides: TGCGCCAGCAGCCAAGCGGGAGGTACAGATACGCAGTATTTT. Translated, it gives CASSQAGGTDTQYF.

This chain uses TRBV28 with TRBJ1-5; tentative D call: TRBD1 (5 bases). V was trimmed by 2 bases and J by 6 bases, leaving 8 bases between them. The CDR3 runs 13 residues. Germline V gene data show CDR1 as MDHEN and CDR2 as SYDVKM. The CDR3 DNA reads as TGTGCCAGCAGTTTACCAGGGCTTCAGCCCCAGCATTTT. Protein sequence: CASSLPGLQPQHF.

The V gene is TRBV13, the J gene TRBJ1-3; D may be TRBD1 (6 bases). V lost 3 bases to trimming and J lost 4 bases, with 19 bases between them. Germline CDR1 is PRHDT and CDR2 is FYEKMQ (reference sequence). There are 17 residues in the CDR3. CDR3 protein: CASSFGGPQDPGNTIYF. Here the CDR3 DNA reads TGTGCCAGCAGCTTCGGGGGGCCACAAGACCCGGGAAACACCATATATTTT.

The rearrangement uses TRBV23-1 and TRBJ2-2; TRBD1 might be the D (5 bases). TRBV23-1 counts as an open reading frame of uncertain function. The CDR3 is 17 amino acids. Deletions cut 0 bases from V and 1 base from J, with 12 bases between. This chain's CDR3 is CASSQSVGRLNTGELFF. CDR3 coding DNA: TGCGCCAGCAGTCAATCTGTGGGGCGGTTGAACACCGGGGAGCTGTTTTTT.

The chain joins TRBV29-1 to TRBJ2-7, with 10 bases identical to TRBD1. CDR3 length: 13 residues. V lost 4 bases, J lost 5 bases, and 5 bases stayed unmatched. CDR1 and CDR2 (germline): SQVTM, ANQGSEA. CDR3 in amino acids: CSVVGQGVDEQYF. Here the CDR3 DNA reads TGCAGCGTTGTTGGACAGGGGGTCGACGAGCAGTACTTC.

The rearrangement joins TRBV27 to TRBJ2-7; D possibly corresponds to TRBD2 (6 bases). CDR1 is MNHEY and CDR2 is SMNVEV in the germline V gene (reference sequence). This CDR3 region has 13 residues. V lost 8 bases, J lost 6 bases, and 17 bases lay in between. The CDR3 DNA reads as TGTGCCAGCCAAGAAGGAAGGGGAGGCGAGCAGTACTTC. Translated, it gives CASQEGRGGEQYF.

The CDR3, as DNA: TGTGCCAGCAGTTCCGGTTTCGCTGGAAACACCATATATTTT. This gives the protein CASSSGFAGNTIYF. V is TRBV27 and J is TRBJ1-3; D unresolved. Per germline, CDR1 MNHEY and CDR2 SMNVEV (reference sequence). The CDR3 covers 14 residues. Between the trimmed V and J ends, which lost 4 bases and 2 bases, there was a span of 9 bases.

The CDR3 spells CASSETFPPTDSLNEKLFF. CDR3 nucleotides: TGTGCCAGCAGTGAAACATTCCCCCCGACGGACAGCCTGAATGAAAAACTGTTTTTT. The chain carries TRBV6-1 and TRBJ1-4; D is possibly TRBD1 (6 bases). The V end lost 2 bases, the J end lost 5 bases, and 24 bases lay between the germline ends. Germline V CDR1 and CDR2: MNHNS, SASEGT. This CDR3 comprises 19 residues.

The chain links TRBV11-2 to TRBJ2-5; the match to TRBD2 covers 10 bases. V lost 4 bases, J lost 5 bases, and 10 bases stayed unmatched. The CDR3 spans 16 residues. Germline V gives CDR1 SGHAT, CDR2 FQNNGV. CDR3 sequence: CASSWPSGRRQETQYF. The CDR3, as DNA: TGTGCCAGCAGCTGGCCTAGCGGGAGAAGGCAGGAGACCCAGTACTTC.

The chain has TRBV28 and TRBJ1-2; D ambiguous. The CDR3 loop spans 15 amino acids. Germline CDR1 is MDHEN and CDR2 is SYDVKM. Trimming stripped 6 bases from V and 6 bases from J, with 20 bases between. CDR3 in amino acids: CASRSFSGKGDGYTF. The CDR3 DNA reads as TGTGCCAGCAGATCCTTTTCCGGGAAGGGCGATGGCTACACCTTC.

Of note for this clone: Within the sample, other DNA sequences also encode this same CDR3. The gene calls are TRBV18 and TRBJ1-5; TRBD1 might be the D (5 bases). Germline V gene lookup returns CDR1 KGHSH and CDR2 LQKENI. With 2 bases removed from V and 7 bases from J, the gap between germline ends came to 9 bases. CDR3 size: 13 residues. CDR3 protein: CASSPGAGQPQHF. The CDR3 DNA sequence: TGTGCCAGCTCACCAGGGGCAGGGCAGCCCCAGCATTTT.

This chain connects TRBV5-6 to TRBJ2-3; possible D gene TRBD2, 6 bases. V lost 2 bases and J 0 bases, leaving 10 bases between the germline ends. This CDR3 is built from 15 residues. Germline CDR1 SGHDT, CDR2 YYEEEE. CDR3 amino acids: CASSFAGTSTDTQYF. CDR3 in DNA: TGTGCCAGCAGCTTTGCGGGGACTAGCACAGATACGCAGTATTTT. Looking up the rest from reference TRBV5-6 and TRBJ2-3 gives the full variable domain: DAGVTQSPTHLIKTRGQQVTLRCSPKSGHDTVSWYQQALGQGPQFIFQYYEEEERQRGNFPDRFSGHQFPNYSSELNVNALLLGDSALYLCASSFAGTSTDTQYFGPGTRLTVL.